This record looks at one T cell receptor (beta chain) sequence and its context. This table comes from immunoSEQ multiplex PCR, and its TCRdb copy is limited to in-frame clones, with some not included. The sample lists some 63,000 clones; about 91% were seen once. The data derive from a study of T cell changes during pregnancy in multiple sclerosis. Looked up from germline, CDR1 is MNHEY and CDR2 is SMNVEV (reference sequence). This CDR3 region has 17 residues. V was clipped by 3 bases and J by 1 base, with 18 bases between them. The origin of this receptor is a female donor with multiple sclerosis, enrolled in a pregnancy study. Specimen: peripheral blood, collected before pregnancy. The chain combines TRBV27 with TRBJ1-1; TRBD1 is a possible D gene (5 bases). The CDR3 coding sequence is TGTGCCAGCAGTTTTTTGGGGCAGTTGGAGAAGAACACTGAAGCTTTCTTT. Amino acids: CASSFLGQLEKNTEAFF.